This T cell receptor beta chain stems from a study of CD8 T cells in ankylosing spondylitis (dated by TCRdb to about 2017). Regarding the research as a whole: To find TCR variants linked to disease, the study profiled T cell receptor beta repertoires in ankylosing spondylitis patients and healthy donors. The full study cohort was made up of under 30 ankylosing spondylitis patients and some 100 healthy donors. Peripheral blood samples were taken, and synovial fluid was additionally collected from ankylosing spondylitis patients. Overall study results and their limits: According to the report, matched synovial fluid samples from ankylosing spondylitis patients were significantly enriched for the disease-linked clones. Some motif variants were previously reported in synovial fluid and blood of reactive arthritis patients, suggesting common disease-initiation mechanisms. A TCR beta motif made up of several highly homologous amino acid variants appeared to be characteristic of blood from ankylosing spondylitis patients. The disease-linked clones showed a CD8+ phenotype and occurred at relatively low frequencies in peripheral blood.

The sample holds a few counts of this clonotype. The antigen it recognizes is unknown. No qualities accompany the bases; no much larger clone lies one base away. TCRdb names Illumina HiSeq 2500 as the instrument used. Quantitative 5'-RACE with molecular barcodes was the method used to prepare the TCR beta libraries. The published analysis was carried out like this. To identify disease-linked TCR variants, a new computational method was used, one built on a probabilistic model of VDJ rearrangement. TCRdb reprocessing: public reads trimmed at Q25 with fastp, clones called with MiXCR, in-frame beta chains kept. Each entry merges the rows of one CDR3 protein and shows their most common DNA and genes. TCRdb's processing, not the study's, gives the V and J calls here. The sample includes 750,000 to 850,000 distinct CDR3 sequences, with about 10% observed a single time. Together, the top ten hold about 0.5% of the sample.

The V end loses 5 bases and the J end loses 2 bases, and a stretch of 9 bases separates them. Including the terminal cysteine and phenylalanine, the CDR3 comprises 13 residues. The only DNA kept is the CDR3, 39 bases in frame from the first base. CDR1 is given as MNHNS and CDR2 as SASEGT, both from the germline V gene. Sequencing input: blood, either unsorted or a sorted T cell fraction (not recorded which). This receptor chain uses TRBV6-1 and TRBJ1-2; the best D guess is TRBD1, with 5 bases matching. The sequence was obtained from a male donor with ankylosing spondylitis. CDR3 loop: CASSQTVNYGYTF. DNA sequence: TGTGCCAGCAGTCAGACAGTCAACTATGGCTACACCTTC.